The entry below gives a single T cell receptor (beta chain) sequence along with its context. Its antigen is currently unknown. An end of the junction does not agree with germline; a read error may underlie this. The germline V gene encodes CDR1 SEHNR and CDR2 FQNEAQ (reference sequence). This CDR3 has 10 amino acids. These data belong to a study of beta chain features in type 1 diabetes. Overall study results and limits: Sequencing used cDNA, and cells with high TCR expression could therefore be over-represented. The study found that naive, central memory and Treg TCRB repertoires appeared more similar in patients than in healthy donors.

Expressed TCRB transcripts were sequenced because the isolated RNA had all been reverse transcribed beforehand. Data came from immunoSEQ multiplex PCR; TCRdb stores just in-frame clones and leaves some out. The sample consists of some 900,000 clones, 17% of them appearing once. The sequenced sample consisted of naive CD4+ T cells from blood. The TCR sequence derives from a woman under 30 in good health. The rearrangement links TRBV7-9 to TRBJ1-1; tentative D call: TRBD1 (5 bases). This CDR3 reads CASSLETVWF. DNA for the CDR3: TGTGCCAGCAGCTTAGAGACAGTCTGGTTT.